This TCR beta chain was obtained from a study of shared clonotypes between healthy human individuals. Measured with immunoSEQ multiplex PCR; TCRdb has only the in-frame clones, and not every one. Seen here are roughly 2.2 million clones, 85% to 95% observed once, and the top ten hold 0.3% to 0.4%. V dropped 4 bases and J dropped 5; count of bases not matched to a gene: 9. There are 15 residues in the CDR3. CDR1 SEHNR and CDR2 FQNEAQ come from the germline V gene (reference sequence). This TCR came from a young man in good health. Some clones in this sample may be carry-over from other donors' samples. The specimen sequenced was naive CD4+ T cells from PBMCs. Subset noted: CD45RA+ positively selected. The chain uses TRBV7-9 and TRBJ2-5; 8 bases fit TRBD2. The CDR3 loop reads CASSYDLAGTETQYF. The CDR3 nucleotides are TGTGCCAGCAGCTACGACCTAGCGGGCACTGAGACCCAGTACTTC.